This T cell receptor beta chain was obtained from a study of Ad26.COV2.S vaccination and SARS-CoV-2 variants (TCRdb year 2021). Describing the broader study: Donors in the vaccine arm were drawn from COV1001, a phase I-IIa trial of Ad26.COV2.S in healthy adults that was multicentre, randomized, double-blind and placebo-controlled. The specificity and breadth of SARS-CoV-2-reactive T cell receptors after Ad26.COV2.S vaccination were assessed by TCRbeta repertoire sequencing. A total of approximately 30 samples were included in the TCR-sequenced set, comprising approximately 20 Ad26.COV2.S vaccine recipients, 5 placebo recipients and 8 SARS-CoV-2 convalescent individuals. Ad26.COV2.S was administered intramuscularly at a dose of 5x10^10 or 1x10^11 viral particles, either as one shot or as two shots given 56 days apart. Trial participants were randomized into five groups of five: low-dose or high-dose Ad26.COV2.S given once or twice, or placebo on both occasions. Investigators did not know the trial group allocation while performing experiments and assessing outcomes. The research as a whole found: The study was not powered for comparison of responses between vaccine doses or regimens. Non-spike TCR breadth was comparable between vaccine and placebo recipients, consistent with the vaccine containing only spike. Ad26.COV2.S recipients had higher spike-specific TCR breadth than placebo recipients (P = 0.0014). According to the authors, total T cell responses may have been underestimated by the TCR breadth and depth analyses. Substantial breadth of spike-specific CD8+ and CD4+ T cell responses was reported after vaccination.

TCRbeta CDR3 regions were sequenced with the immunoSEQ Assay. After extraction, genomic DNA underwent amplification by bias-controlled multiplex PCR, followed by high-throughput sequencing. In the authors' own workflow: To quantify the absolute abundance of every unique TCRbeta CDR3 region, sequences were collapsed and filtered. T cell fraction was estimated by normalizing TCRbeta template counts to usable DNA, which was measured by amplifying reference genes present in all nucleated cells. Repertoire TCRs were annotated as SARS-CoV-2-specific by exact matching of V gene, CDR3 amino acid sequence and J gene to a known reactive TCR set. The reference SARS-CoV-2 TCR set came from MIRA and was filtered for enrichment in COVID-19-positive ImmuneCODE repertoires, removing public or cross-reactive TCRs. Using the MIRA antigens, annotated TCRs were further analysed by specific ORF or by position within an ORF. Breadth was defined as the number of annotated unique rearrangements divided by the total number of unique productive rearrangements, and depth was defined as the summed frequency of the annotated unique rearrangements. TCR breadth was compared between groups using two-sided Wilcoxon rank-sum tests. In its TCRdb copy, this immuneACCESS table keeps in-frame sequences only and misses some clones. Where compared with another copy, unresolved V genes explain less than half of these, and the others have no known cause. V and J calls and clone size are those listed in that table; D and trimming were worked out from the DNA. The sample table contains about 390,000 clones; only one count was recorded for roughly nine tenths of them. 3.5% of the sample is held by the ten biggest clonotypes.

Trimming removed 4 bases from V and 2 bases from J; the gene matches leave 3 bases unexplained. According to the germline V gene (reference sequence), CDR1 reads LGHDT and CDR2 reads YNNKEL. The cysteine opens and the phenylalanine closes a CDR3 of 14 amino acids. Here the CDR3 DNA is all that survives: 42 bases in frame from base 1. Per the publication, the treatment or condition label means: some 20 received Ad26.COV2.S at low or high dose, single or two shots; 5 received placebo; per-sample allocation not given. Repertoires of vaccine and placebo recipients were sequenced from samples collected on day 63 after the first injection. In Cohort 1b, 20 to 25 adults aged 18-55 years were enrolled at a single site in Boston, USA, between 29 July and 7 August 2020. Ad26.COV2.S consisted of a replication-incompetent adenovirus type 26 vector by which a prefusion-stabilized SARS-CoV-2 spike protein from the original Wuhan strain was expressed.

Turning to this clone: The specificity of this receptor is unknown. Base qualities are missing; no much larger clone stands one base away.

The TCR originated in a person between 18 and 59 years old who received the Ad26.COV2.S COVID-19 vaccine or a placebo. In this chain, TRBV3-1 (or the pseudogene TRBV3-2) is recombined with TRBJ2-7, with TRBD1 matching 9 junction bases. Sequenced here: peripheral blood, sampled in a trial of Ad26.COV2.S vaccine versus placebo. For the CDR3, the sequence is CASSRDRAAYEQYF. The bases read TGTGCCAGCAGCCGGGACAGGGCGGCCTACGAGCAGTACTTC.